The 18 T cell receptor beta chains below were found in one sample sequenced in a study of human T cells and chemical hapten exposure. TCRdb processed the RACE reads anew with MiXCR; each CDR3 protein has one entry. The sample contains some 88,000 distinct CDR3 sequences, about 10% of which appear only once. Noted time point: patch test 2, 6 weeks after DPC sensitization. Stated treatment: therapeutic diphenylcyclopropenone sensitization with weekly scalp DPC. This material consisted of whole blood, taken in connection with sensitization to the hapten diphenylcyclopropenone (DPC). The receptors derive from a man aged 40-50 years with alopecia areata. Some clones in this sample may be carry-over from other donors' samples.

This clonotype was observed many times. This sequence joins TRBV29-1 and TRBJ2-5, with TRBD2 matching over 9 bases. Germline V CDR1 and CDR2: SQVTM, ANQGSEA. The V gene end was trimmed by 7 bases and the J gene end by 7 bases; junction bases not matched to a gene: 16. CDR3 size: 15 residues. Written as DNA, the CDR3 is TGCAGCGCTGAGGTGACTAGCGGAGGAATGTGGACCCAGTACTTC. Translating gives CSAEVTSGGMWTQYF.

This clonotype has only a few counts. The V call is TRBV29-1, the J call TRBJ2-3, with 7 positions matching TRBD2. Trimming at V came to 4 bases and at J to 2 bases, leaving 6 bases not matched to a gene. Germline V gene sequence: CDR1 SQVTM, CDR2 ANQGSEA. This CDR3 comprises 14 residues. The CDR3 DNA is TGCAGCGTTGCTGGGGGGGGGATCACAGATACGCAGTATTTT. It encodes CSVAGGGITDTQYF.

Only a few counts were recorded for this clonotype. V gene TRBV20-1 combines with J gene TRBJ2-1, with 7 bases matching TRBD2. Germline V gene lookup returns CDR1 DFQATT and CDR2 SNEGSKA (reference sequence). V gave up 3 bases and J gave up 3 bases; unmatched junction bases: 2. CDR3 size: 13 residues. As DNA, the CDR3 is TGCAGTGCTAGCGGGAGGAGCTACAATGAGCAGTTCTTC. It yields the protein CSASGRSYNEQFF.

This clonotype has only a few counts. The V call is TRBV20-1, the J call TRBJ1-2, with 7 bases aligning to TRBD1. With V trimmed by 5 bases and J by 5 bases, 8 bases remained unmatched. From germline, CDR1 is DFQATT and CDR2 SNEGSKA (reference sequence). The CDR3 spans 13 residues. As DNA, the CDR3 is TGCAGTGCTTCCTCAGGGGGGGGGTATGGCTACACCTTC. Translated: CSASSGGGYGYTF.

In this sample, this clonotype turned up many times. J is TRBJ2-3 and V is TRBV20-1; D is unresolved. CDR1 and CDR2 from the germline V gene are DFQATT and SNEGSKA (reference sequence). The CDR3 extends over 14 amino acids. Trimming took off 0 bases at V and 8 bases at J, with 15 bases between the two ends. The CDR3 region is CSARDRAGLGTQYF. As DNA, the CDR3 is TGCAGTGCTAGAGATCGGGCCGGCCTGGGTACGCAGTATTTT.

A few counts support this clonotype. V and J are TRBV29-1 and TRBJ2-4; TRBD2 aligns across 9 bases. Losses at the gene ends were 4 bases for V and 9 bases for J; bases not matched to a gene: 10. The CDR3 length is 14 residues. In germline, CDR1 is SQVTM, CDR2 ANQGSEA. CDR3 loop: CSVAFAGAGGIQYF. In nucleotides, the CDR3 is TGCAGCGTTGCTTTTGCGGGAGCGGGGGGCATTCAGTACTTC.

This clonotype was observed at least ten times. The rearrangement uses TRBV7-8 and TRBJ2-3, with D possibly TRBD2 on 5 matching bases. Per the germline V gene, CDR1 is SGHVS and CDR2 is FQNEAQ. The CDR3 is 15 residues long. V gave up 1 base and J gave up 0 bases, with 8 bases separating them. The CDR3 sequence: CASSLGESSTDTQYF. The CDR3 coding sequence is TGTGCCAGCAGCTTAGGGGAGTCTAGCACAGATACGCAGTATTTT.

J is TRBJ2-4 and V is TRBV7-2; no clear D gene. Germline CDR1 SGHTA, CDR2 FQGNSA. V lost 0 bases and J 0 bases, leaving 9 bases between the germline ends. The CDR3 contains 16 residues. The CDR3 bases are TGTGCCAGCAGCTTAGCGGCTGGGCTAGCCAAAAACATTCAGTACTTC. This translates into CASSLAAGLAKNIQYF.

The chain is built from TRBV7-3 and TRBJ1-1, with D unresolved. Between the trimmed V and J ends, which lost 5 bases and 6 bases, there was a span of 13 bases. Germline values: CDR1 SGHTA, CDR2 FQGTGA. The CDR3 sequence is 13 residues long. In DNA form, the CDR3 reads TGTGCCAGCAGCCCCGACCGCCACGCTGAAGCTTTCTTT. This gives the protein CASSPDRHAEAFF.

This clonotype was detected a few times. V gene TRBV7-2 combines with J gene TRBJ2-2; the D gene is possibly TRBD2 (6 bases). This CDR3 has 15 residues. Germline assignment: CDR1 SGHTA and CDR2 FQGNSA. V was clipped by 2 bases and J by 4 bases, with 11 bases between them. CDR3 nucleotides: TGTGCCAGCAGCTTATCCAGCGGGCCCACCGGGGAGCTGTTTTTT. It codes for CASSLSSGPTGELFF.

The chain combines TRBV4-2 with TRBJ1-2; a weak D match, TRBD1 (5 bases). Between the trimmed V and J ends, which lost 0 bases and 5 bases, there was a span of 10 bases. Per germline, CDR1 LGHNA and CDR2 YNFKEQ. CDR3 size: 14 residues. CDR3 sequence reads: CASSQDWGSYGYTF. The CDR3 coding sequence is TGTGCCAGCAGCCAAGACTGGGGGAGTTATGGCTACACCTTC.

The J gene is TRBJ2-3, the V gene TRBV11-2; D perhaps matches TRBD1 (5 bases). V was clipped by 2 bases and J by 2 bases, with 8 bases between them. The CDR3 has 14 amino acids. The germline V gene encodes CDR1 SGHAT and CDR2 FQNNGV. CDR3 sequence (DNA): TGTGCCAGCAGCTTAATGACAGTCACAGATACGCAGTATTTT. It codes for CASSLMTVTDTQYF.

The genes are TRBV3-1 and TRBJ2-7; maybe TRBD2 (5 bases). CDR3 length: 15 amino acids. V lost 4 bases, J lost 0 bases, and 13 bases lay in between. CDR1 and CDR2 from the germline V gene are LGHDT and YNNKEL (reference sequence). This chain's CDR3 is CASSRAPGSSYEQYV. The CDR3 DNA sequence: TGTGCCAGCAGCCGGGCCCCGGGAAGCTCCTACGAGCAGTACGTC.

This clonotype was detected many times. The V call is TRBV28, the J call TRBJ2-7; 14 nucleotides match TRBD2. The CDR3 has 17 amino acids. The ends lost 3 bases at V and 7 bases at J; junction bases unmatched: 11. Germline values: CDR1 MDHEN, CDR2 SYDVKM. CDR3: CASSLQTGLAGVNEQYF. CDR3 sequence (DNA): TGTGCCAGCAGTTTGCAAACGGGACTAGCGGGAGTAAATGAGCAGTACTTC.

This chain connects TRBV6-5 to TRBJ2-7; 7 bases are a match to TRBD2. This CDR3 region has 14 residues. Germline lookup yields CDR1 MNHEY and CDR2 SVGAGI. V gave up 2 bases and J gave up 6 bases; unmatched junction bases: 7. This chain's CDR3 is CASSYRAGDGEQYV. CDR3 bases: TGTGCCAGCAGTTACAGGGCGGGAGACGGCGAGCAGTACGTC.

This clonotype was found many times. V usage is TRBV14 and J usage is TRBJ1-1, with 7 positions matching TRBD1. The CDR3 length is 14 residues. CDR1 is SGHDN, CDR2 FVKESK, per germline. Trimming removed 4 bases from V and 11 bases from J; junction bases left unmatched: 13. DNA of the CDR3: TGTGCCAGCAGCCGGGGGACAGCCCTTGGGGAGGCTTTCTTT. This codes for CASSRGTALGEAFF.

The chain employs TRBV10-2 and TRBJ2-7; D is perhaps TRBD2 (6 bases). The CDR3 totals 12 residues. Trimming removed 6 bases at V and 7 bases at J, with 13 bases between. Germline CDR1 and CDR2: WSHSY and SAAADI. The CDR3 spells CASRRDRGEQYV. For the CDR3, the DNA is TGCGCCAGCAGGAGGGACCGGGGGGAGCAGTACGTC.

The V and J genes are TRBV30 and TRBJ2-1; tentatively, D is TRBD1 (6 bases). Trimming pared 3 bases from V and 10 bases from J, leaving 13 bases between. The CDR3 sequence is 12 residues long. Germline V lookup: CDR1 GTSNPN, CDR2 SVGIG (reference sequence). The CDR3 protein is CAWRVGGIEQFF. In nucleotides, the CDR3 is TGTGCCTGGAGGGTAGGGGGAATCGAGCAGTTCTTC.